One sample yielded the 29 T cell receptor beta chains listed below, sequenced in a study of response to subunit inactivated influenza vaccine. TCRdb re-derived calls from the RT-PCR reads in MiXCR, one entry per CDR3 protein. Of a few hundred thousand distinct CDR3 sequences detected, just over 20% appear once; the ten largest clones hold about a tenth. The sequencing used PBMCs from blood, collected less than 22 months after vaccination. These receptors all come from a man between 50 and 75 years old who received an inactivated influenza vaccine.

The rearrangement uses TRBV14 and TRBJ2-1; perhaps TRBD1 as D (5 bases). The CDR3 extends over 15 amino acids. Trimming cost V 4 bases and J 7 bases, with 17 bases left between them. Germline V gives CDR1 SGHDN, CDR2 FVKESK. The CDR3 nucleotides are TGTGCCAGCAGCCCTTGGGGCACTCTGGGGAATGAGCAGTTCTTC. It codes for CASSPWGTLGNEQFF.

This clonotype showed up just a few times. A read error may produce the germline difference seen at one junction end. The chain joins TRBV7-7 to TRBJ2-3; 7 bases fit TRBD1. The CDR3 spans 15 residues. Germline CDR1 reads SSHAT; CDR2 reads FNYEAQ (reference sequence). DNA of the CDR3: TGTGCTAGCAGCTTACAGGGGCTCCCCACAGATACGCAGTATTTT. Protein product: CASSLQGLPTDTQYF. The variable domain in full, with the rest retrieved from reference TRBV7-7 and TRBJ2-3, is GAGVSQSPRYKVTKRGQDVTLRCDPISSHATLYWYQQALGQGPEFLTYFNYEAQPDKSGLPSDRFSAERPEGSISTLTIQRTEQRDSAMYRCASSLQGLPTDTQYFGPGTRLTVL.

This clonotype was seen a handful of times. The germline gene is not matched at one end of the junction; a read error may be the cause. The V gene is TRBV6-1, the J gene TRBJ1-2, with 8 bases matching TRBD1. This CDR3 is built from 15 residues. CDR1 is MNHNS and CDR2 is SASEGT in the germline V gene. The CDR3 spells CASSTTDRALNGYTF. The DNA of the CDR3 is TGTGCCAGCAGTACCACGGACAGGGCCCTCAATGGGTACACCTTC.

The table lists this clonotype with many counts. Relative to the germline gene, one junction end is altered; a read error may explain this. The CDR3 region is CASSVGTVNTGELFF. The DNA for the CDR3 is TGCGCCAGCAGCGTCGGGACAGTTAACACCGGGGAGCTGTTTTTT. This rearrangement joins TRBV9 to TRBJ2-2; 7 bases are shared with TRBD1. Germline-derived CDR1 and CDR2 are SGDLS and YYNGEE. This CDR3 comprises 15 residues. Variable domain in full (rest from reference TRBV9 and TRBJ2-2): DSGVTQTPKHLITATGQRVTLRCSPRSGDLSVYWYQQSLDQGLQFLIQYYNGEERAKGNILERFSAQQFPDLHSELNLSSLELGDSALYFCASSVGTVNTGELFFGEGSRLTVL.

The genes are TRBV6-5 and TRBJ1-6; D is ambiguous. The germline V and J ends were trimmed by 2 bases and 8 bases, with 7 bases remaining between them. The germline gives CDR1 MNHEY, CDR2 SVGAGI. The CDR3 is 13 residues long. The CDR3 region has the DNA TGTGCCAGCAGTTACAGCCGGGATTCACCCCTCCACTTT. This sequence encodes CASSYSRDSPLHF.

The genes are TRBV6-1 and TRBJ2-2, with 7 bases matching TRBD2. CDR1 and CDR2 from the germline V gene are MNHNS and SASEGT. This CDR3 has 16 residues. V trimming: 7 bases; J trimming: 2 bases; junction bases outside the gene matches: 10. In DNA form, the CDR3 reads TGTGCCAGCAACCCCACTAGCGCTATAAACACCGGGGAGCTGTTTTTT. Residues: CASNPTSAINTGELFF.

This clonotype was picked up a small number of times. The chain is built from TRBV7-2 and TRBJ1-1; D remains unclear. This CDR3 is 14 amino acids long. Germline assignment: CDR1 SGHTA and CDR2 FQGNSA. Trimming removed 9 bases from V and 5 bases from J, with 19 bases in between. As DNA, the CDR3 is TGTGCCAGTAGGGAGGGTCTCTCGGGGACTGAAGCTTTCTTT. It yields the protein CASREGLSGTEAFF.

CDR3: CASSLRGHYNEQFF. The CDR3, as DNA: TGTGCCAGCAGCCTGCGGGGGCACTACAATGAGCAGTTCTTC. V is TRBV6-2 or TRBV6-3 and J is TRBJ2-1; D may be TRBD2 (7 bases). V was shortened by 6 bases and J by 3 bases, with 12 bases between the two germline ends. CDR3 size: 14 residues. Looked up from germline, CDR1 is MNHEY and CDR2 is SVGEGT.

The V gene is TRBV5-4, the J gene TRBJ1-2; D remains ambiguous. The CDR3 runs to 15 residues. Germline CDR1 SGHNT, CDR2 YYREEE (reference sequence). The germline V and J ends were trimmed by 0 bases and 2 bases, with 11 bases remaining between them. CDR3 bases: TGTGCCAGCAGCTTGGAGGTCAGCTTGAACTATGGCTACACCTTC. Translation: CASSLEVSLNYGYTF.

On this clonotype itself: No DNA is shown, since the ends of the CDR3 on it are uncertain; the CDR3 is the one TCRdb lists. The rearrangement joins TRBV27 to TRBJ1-2; the DNA was not compared with TRBD1, the D call given in the table. The CDR3 spans 15 residues, counting both ends. Per germline, CDR1 MNHEY and CDR2 SMNVEV (reference sequence). The CDR3 here is CASSSSDRVNYGYTF.

The V and J genes are TRBV12-3 or TRBV12-4 and TRBJ1-1; a weak D match, TRBD1 (6 bases). V gave up 7 bases and J gave up 1 base, with 13 bases separating them. This CDR3 is 14 amino acids long. The CDR3 spells CASTVQGSNTEAFF. The CDR3 region has the DNA TGTGCCAGCACCGTACAGGGTTCGAACACTGAAGCTTTCTTT.

This clonotype was observed a handful of times. The chain has TRBV28 and TRBJ2-3; 8 bases fit TRBD1. The V segment lost 6 bases and the J segment 1 base; nucleotides outside the gene matches: 6. CDR3 length: 15 residues. Germline values: CDR1 MDHEN, CDR2 SYDVKM. Here the CDR3 DNA reads TGTGCCAGCAGATCGACAGGGGTTCGCACAGATACGCAGTATTTT. It is translated as CASRSTGVRTDTQYF.

This clonotype was detected only a few times. V usage is TRBV5-6 and J usage is TRBJ1-1; 9 nucleotides match TRBD1. CDR1 and CDR2 from the germline V gene are SGHDT and YYEEEE. There are 15 residues in the CDR3. V was clipped by 4 bases and J by 1 base; unmatched bases: 5. CDR3 sequence: CASSDGGQGNTEAFF. The DNA for the CDR3 is TGTGCCAGCAGCGACGGGGGACAGGGGAACACTGAAGCTTTCTTT. The whole variable domain, remainder taken from reference TRBV5-6 and TRBJ1-1, is DAGVTQSPTHLIKTRGQQVTLRCSPKSGHDTVSWYQQALGQGPQFIFQYYEEEERQRGNFPDRFSGHQFPNYSSELNVNALLLGDSALYLCASSDGGQGNTEAFFGQGTRLTVV.

This chain connects TRBV7-9 to TRBJ1-2, with unresolved D. Germline V gives CDR1 SEHNR, CDR2 FQNEAQ (reference sequence). The CDR3 has 12 amino acids. Trimming removed 2 bases from V and 6 bases from J, with 7 bases in between. For the CDR3, the DNA is TGTGCCAGCAGCTTACGGACGAATGGCTACACCTTC. Its translation: CASSLRTNGYTF. The full variable domain, rest sourced from reference TRBV7-9 and TRBJ1-2, is DTGVSQNPRHKITKRGQNVTFRCDPISEHNRLYWYRQTLGQGPEFLTYFQNEAQLEKSRLLSDRFSAERPKGSFSTLEIQRTEQGDSAMYLCASSLRTNGYTFGSGTRLTVV.

This sequence joins TRBV10-3 and TRBJ2-2, with D hard to call. The CDR3 loop spans 17 amino acids. CDR1 and CDR2 (germline): ENHRY, SYGVKD. V lost 0 bases, J lost 1 base, and 12 bases lay in between. DNA of the CDR3: TGTGCCATCAGTGAGTCGATTTTCGGCAAGAACACCGGGGAGCTGTTTTTT. It translates to CAISESIFGKNTGELFF.

This clonotype came up a few times. The chain links TRBV4-1 to TRBJ1-2; D perhaps matches TRBD1 (6 bases). The V end lost 4 bases, the J end lost 7 bases, and 16 bases lay between the germline ends. The CDR3 has 14 residues. CDR1 is MGHRA and CDR2 is YSYEKL in the germline V gene. The DNA of the CDR3 is TGCGCCAGCAGCCCCAAGGGGGGGCCTTTTGGCTACACCTTC. It codes for CASSPKGGPFGYTF.

This clonotype occurred a few times. This rearrangement joins TRBV5-4 to TRBJ1-1, with D possibly TRBD1 on 6 matching bases. CDR1 and CDR2 from the germline V gene are SGHNT and YYREEE (reference sequence). Trimming removed 6 bases at V and 1 base at J, with 22 bases between. This CDR3 has 17 residues. CDR3 DNA: TGTGCCAGCACCGACCGGCGGACAGCCTCAGAGAACACTGAAGCTTTCTTT. The encoded protein is CASTDRRTASENTEAFF.

A few counts support this clonotype. V is TRBV15 and J is TRBJ2-5; unclear D gene. The germline V and J ends were trimmed by 0 bases and 0 bases, with 8 bases remaining between them. From germline, CDR1 is LNHNV and CDR2 YYDKDF (reference sequence). There are 15 residues in the CDR3. CDR3 sequence reads: CATSRDLGYQETQYF. Here the CDR3 DNA reads TGTGCCACCAGCAGAGATTTGGGGTACCAAGAGACCCAGTACTTC.

The chain recombines TRBV7-9 with TRBJ2-5; 7 bases are shared with TRBD1. From germline, CDR1 is SEHNR and CDR2 FQNEAQ (reference sequence). V was pared by 0 bases and J by 3 bases, with 4 bases of the junction left unmatched. The CDR3 spans 15 residues. CDR3 in amino acids: CASSLAWGQKETQYF. The CDR3 nucleotides are TGTGCCAGCAGCTTAGCTTGGGGACAGAAAGAGACCCAGTACTTC. Using reference TRBV7-9 and TRBJ2-5 for the parts outside the CDR3, the full variable domain is DTGVSQNPRHKITKRGQNVTFRCDPISEHNRLYWYRQTLGQGPEFLTYFQNEAQLEKSRLLSDRFSAERPKGSFSTLEIQRTEQGDSAMYLCASSLAWGQKETQYFGPGTRLLVL.

The chain employs TRBV6-1 and TRBJ2-7; 9 bases agree with TRBD2. This CDR3 region has 14 residues. The germline V gene encodes CDR1 MNHNS and CDR2 SASEGT. V was clipped by 6 bases and J by 3 bases; unmatched bases: 6. Written as DNA, the CDR3 is TGTGCCAGCAGCCGCGGGGGGGTCGGCTACGAGCAGTACTTC. Amino acids: CASSRGGVGYEQYF.

The chain links TRBV15 to TRBJ2-7, with 10 bases lining up with TRBD1. The CDR3 loop spans 15 amino acids. J gave up 4 bases and V 3 bases, and 6 bases lay outside the gene matches. The germline gives CDR1 LNHNV, CDR2 YYDKDF (reference sequence). CDR3 loop: CATSSRTGGLYEQYF. In DNA, the CDR3 is TGTGCCACCAGCAGCCGGACAGGGGGTTTGTACGAGCAGTACTTC.

This clonotype was recorded at least ten times. The chain recombines TRBV6-2 or TRBV6-3 with TRBJ1-5, with 9 bases matching TRBD1. Looked up from germline, CDR1 is MNHEY and CDR2 is SVGEGT. CDR3 length equals 17 residues. The trim removed 3 bases at V and 2 bases at J, leaving 8 bases unmatched. The CDR3 nucleotides are TGTGCCAGCAGTTATTGGGACAGGGCTTTGGGCAATCAGCCCCAGCATTTT. It is translated as CASSYWDRALGNQPQHF.

This chain links TRBV21-1 with TRBJ2-2; the tabulated D call, TRBD2, remains unverified against the DNA. TRBV21-1 is a documented pseudogene. This CDR3 spans 17 amino acids. CDR3 sequence (DNA): TGTGCCAGCAGCAAAGCGCGAGCGGGGGGTATGACCGGGGAGCTGTTTTTT. Its protein product is CASSKARAGGMTGELFF.

This clonotype appeared a few times. The chain couples TRBV18 to TRBJ2-1, with 7 nucleotides matching TRBD2. The length of the CDR3 is 16 residues. The germline V gene encodes CDR1 KGHSH and CDR2 LQKENI. V lost 5 bases, J lost 4 bases, and 11 bases stayed unmatched. DNA for the CDR3: TGTGCCAGCTCAGGAAGGACTAGTTGGGATTACAATGAGCAGTTCTTC. Its protein is CASSGRTSWDYNEQFF.

The chain is built from TRBV18 and TRBJ1-1; TRBD1 is a possible D gene (5 bases). This CDR3 spans 15 amino acids. With 3 bases removed from V and 0 bases from J, the gap between germline ends came to 11 bases. The germline V gene encodes CDR1 KGHSH and CDR2 LQKENI. CDR3 coding DNA: TGTGCCAGCTCACCGGTCGGGGCGGTGAACACTGAAGCTTTCTTT. It encodes CASSPVGAVNTEAFF.

The chain links TRBV11-3 to TRBJ2-2, with TRBD2 identical over 10 bases. Germline V gives CDR1 SGHNT, CDR2 YENEEA. There are 17 residues in the CDR3. V lost 5 bases, J lost 5 bases, and 11 bases stayed unmatched. The CDR3 nucleotides are TGTGCCAGCAGCCTCCGATCTAGCGGGGGCCCGACCGGGGAGCTGTTTTTT. Amino acid sequence: CASSLRSSGGPTGELFF. The full variable domain, its missing parts supplied by reference TRBV11-3 and TRBJ2-2, is EAGVVQSPRYKIIEKKQPVAFWCNPISGHNTLYWYLQNLGQGPELLIRYENEEAVDDSQLPKDRFSAERLKGVDSTLKIQPAELGDSAVYLCASSLRSSGGPTGELFFGEGSRLTVL.

This clonotype was detected only a few times. The chain is built from TRBV4-1 and TRBJ1-6; 8 nucleotides match TRBD1. Germline CDR1 and CDR2: MGHRA and YSYEKL. The CDR3 consists of 16 residues. Unmatched junction bases numbered 8, after V lost 3 bases and J lost 7 bases. Here the CDR3 reads CASSQGGQAPNSPLHF. The CDR3 DNA reads TGCGCCAGCAGCCAGGGGGGACAGGCCCCAAATTCACCCCTCCACTTT.

This clonotype was seen a handful of times. This chain links TRBV5-1 with TRBJ1-1, with TRBD1 identical over 9 bases. V lost 5 bases to trimming and J lost 5 bases; unmatched junction nucleotides: 7. CDR1 SGHRS and CDR2 YFSETQ come from the germline V gene. The CDR3 is 14 amino acids. The DNA of the CDR3 is TGCGCCAGCAGACCGGGACAGGGAGGGACTGAAGCTTTCTTT. It translates to CASRPGQGGTEAFF.

This clonotype has just a few counts. The chain carries TRBV20-1 and TRBJ1-2; tentatively, D is TRBD1 (5 bases). The CDR3 consists of 13 residues. V was trimmed by 6 bases and J by 7 bases, leaving 18 bases between them. Germline CDR1 is DFQATT and CDR2 is SNEGSKA (reference sequence). The CDR3 sequence: CSAQNWGGIGYTF. The CDR3 DNA sequence: TGCAGTGCCCAAAATTGGGGGGGAATTGGCTACACCTTC.